The next 24 T cell receptor beta chains were all read from a single sample in a study of control samples from healthy donors and cancer patients. The data were produced by immunoSEQ multiplex PCR, yet TCRdb's version contains in-frame clones alone and is incomplete. The table shows around 250,000 clones, with roughly 80% occurring only once. The specimen was PBMCs. These receptor sequences come from a woman in her sixties with lung cancer.

The V call is TRBV7-8, the J call TRBJ2-7; 11 bases align to TRBD2. Looked up from germline, CDR1 is SGHVS and CDR2 is FQNEAQ. The junction had 5 bases not matched to a gene; V was cut back by 7 bases and J by 3 bases. This CDR3 is 14 amino acids long. The CDR3 DNA sequence: TGTGCCAGCACGGTACTAGCGGGAGTCTACGAGCAGTACTTC. Residues: CASTVLAGVYEQYF.

The chain carries TRBV7-2 and TRBJ2-5; TRBD1 agrees at 9 bases. Looked up from germline, CDR1 is SGHTA and CDR2 is FQGNSA. This CDR3 has 14 residues. The junction had 4 bases not matched to a gene; V was cut back by 3 bases and J by 5 bases. The CDR3 loop reads CASSFNRGLETQYF. CDR3 bases: TGTGCCAGCAGCTTCAACAGGGGGCTGGAGACCCAGTACTTC.

The chain is built from TRBV5-1 and TRBJ2-7; 12 nucleotides agree with TRBD2. The CDR3 contains 15 residues. Per the germline V gene, CDR1 is SGHRS and CDR2 is YFSETQ. The J segment lost 7 bases and the V segment lost 4 bases, leaving 9 bases of the junction unmatched. CDR3 amino acids: CASSPLASGRGEQYF. CDR3 coding DNA: TGCGCCAGCAGCCCCCTGGCTAGCGGGAGGGGGGAGCAGTACTTC.

The chain combines TRBV9 with TRBJ2-5; 8 bases line up with TRBD2. The trim removed 1 base at V and 5 bases at J, leaving 7 bases unmatched. Per the germline V gene, CDR1 is SGDLS and CDR2 is YYNGEE. This CDR3 is 15 amino acids long. The CDR3 DNA sequence: TGTGCCAGCAGCGTACAGGGACTAGTATGGGAGACCCAGTACTTC. Protein: CASSVQGLVWETQYF.

This chain joins TRBV2 and TRBJ2-7, with TRBD1 matching over 10 bases. Germline lookup yields CDR1 SNHLY and CDR2 FYNNEI. CDR3 size: 14 residues. J gave up 5 bases and V 3 bases, and 4 bases lay outside the gene matches. CDR3 amino acids: CASSDDRGQDEQYF. The CDR3 bases are TGTGCCAGCAGTGACGACAGGGGGCAGGACGAGCAGTACTTC. The whole variable domain, filled in from reference TRBV2 and TRBJ2-7, reads EPEVTQTPSHQVTQMGQEVILRCVPISNHLYFYWYRQILGQKVEFLVSFYNNEISEKSEIFDDQFSVERPDGSNFTLKIRSTKLEDSAMYFCASSDDRGQDEQYFGPGTRLTVT.

The rearrangement uses TRBV18 and TRBJ2-5; 9 bases match TRBD2. The V and J ends lost 3 bases and 0 bases, in that order; junction bases with no gene match: 2. Germline V CDR1 and CDR2: KGHSH, LQKENI. The CDR3 sequence is 15 residues long. The CDR3 region has the DNA TGTGCCAGCTCACCCTCTAGCGGGGACCAAGAGACCCAGTACTTC. This sequence encodes CASSPSSGDQETQYF.

V usage is TRBV6-5 and J usage is TRBJ2-5; either TRBD1 or TRBD2 may supply D (5 bases each). The V and J ends lost 2 bases and 5 bases respectively, with 12 bases between them. Germline lookup yields CDR1 MNHEY and CDR2 SVGAGI. This CDR3 spans 14 amino acids. DNA of the CDR3: TGTGCCAGCAGTTACGGGGCTAGAGGGGAGACCCAGTACTTC. Translated, it gives CASSYGARGETQYF.

The chain recombines TRBV20-1 with TRBJ1-1; D gene unclear. V was pared by 5 bases and J by 11 bases, with 15 bases between. Germline-derived CDR1 and CDR2 are DFQATT and SNEGSKA (reference sequence). The CDR3 consists of 11 residues. The CDR3 DNA is TGCAGTGCTCCGGACGGACTCGGGGCTTTCTTT. Translation: CSAPDGLGAFF.

V usage is TRBV27 and J usage is TRBJ2-2; no definite D call. V gave up 5 bases and J gave up 6 bases, with 13 bases separating them. The germline gives CDR1 MNHEY, CDR2 SMNVEV (reference sequence). This CDR3 region has 14 residues. CDR3 in DNA: TGTGCCAGCAGTCGGCCCAGTAGGTCCGGGGAGCTGTTTTTT. Residues: CASSRPSRSGELFF.

The table lists this clone with a few counts. The rearrangement links TRBV5-1 to TRBJ1-2, with D possibly TRBD1 on 6 matching bases. V lost 0 bases, J lost 2 bases, and 8 bases lay in between. The CDR3 sequence is 14 residues long. Germline V CDR1 and CDR2: SGHRS, YFSETQ. CDR3 coding DNA: TGCGCCAGCAGCTTGGAGGGGACAAACTATGGCTACACCTTC. Encoded protein: CASSLEGTNYGYTF.

The CDR3 DNA is TGTGCCTTCCCGGCAAGGGGCACGAGCAATCAGCCCCAGCATTTT. Protein sequence: CAFPARGTSNQPQHF. V usage is TRBV24-1 and J usage is TRBJ1-5; D may be TRBD1 (5 bases). The CDR3 spans 15 residues. The germline V and J ends were trimmed by 12 bases and 1 base, with 18 bases remaining between them. Germline CDR1 reads KGHDR; CDR2 reads SFDVKD.

This sequence joins TRBV28 and TRBJ1-2; D gene unclear. The length of the CDR3 is 15 residues. V was trimmed by 1 base and J by 4 bases, leaving 13 bases between them. CDR1 and CDR2 from the germline V gene are MDHEN and SYDVKM. The CDR3 DNA reads as TGTGCCAGCAGTTTATACCCGCTAAGTGGCTATGGCTACACCTTC. The encoded protein is CASSLYPLSGYGYTF.

V is TRBV18 and J is TRBJ2-5; 7 bases align to TRBD2. The CDR3 contains 15 residues. CDR1 and CDR2 from the germline V gene are KGHSH and LQKENI. Trimming took 5 bases from V and 9 from J; bases not matched to a gene: 15. The DNA for the CDR3 is TGTGCCAGCTCAACCGGGACTACCGGACTCGGGGCCCAGTACTTC. Translated: CASSTGTTGLGAQYF.

CDR3 in amino acids: CAISAGRSNQPQHF. The CDR3 DNA reads TGTGCCATCAGTGCGGGCAGAAGCAATCAGCCCCAGCATTTT. The chain links TRBV10-3 to TRBJ1-5; D unresolved. CDR1 is ENHRY and CDR2 is SYGVKD in the germline V gene. V dropped 4 bases and J dropped 1 base, with 8 bases sitting between them. The CDR3 has 14 amino acids.

In nucleotides, the CDR3 is TGTGCCAGCTCACCAAGGGGGGGAGCTGCAACTAATGAAAAACTGTTTTTT. Translation: CASSPRGGAATNEKLFF. The gene calls are TRBV18 and TRBJ1-4, with D tentatively TRBD1 (6 bases). The germline gives CDR1 KGHSH, CDR2 LQKENI. With 2 bases removed from V and 0 bases from J, the gap between germline ends came to 13 bases. The CDR3 extends over 17 amino acids. Filled out from reference TRBV18 and TRBJ1-4, the complete variable domain reads NAGVMQNPRHLVRRRGQEARLRCSPMKGHSHVYWYRQLPEEGLKFMVYLQKENIIDESGMPKERFSAEFPKEGPSILRIQQVVRGDSAAYFCASSPRGGAATNEKLFFGSGTQLSVL.

The V call is TRBV4-1, the J call TRBJ2-7, with 7 bases that match TRBD1. CDR3 size: 15 residues. V lost 6 bases and J lost 3; bases outside the gene matches: 11. Germline CDR1 is MGHRA and CDR2 is YSYEKL. The CDR3 spells CASSHPGQQHYEQYF. DNA for the CDR3: TGCGCCAGCAGTCACCCGGGACAGCAACACTACGAGCAGTACTTC.

This chain connects TRBV27 to TRBJ2-2, with 8 bases aligning to TRBD1. Germline values: CDR1 MNHEY, CDR2 SMNVEV (reference sequence). The V gene end was trimmed by 0 bases and the J gene end by 7 bases; junction bases not matched to a gene: 10. There are 17 residues in the CDR3. CDR3 loop: CASSLSRGTGSLGELFF. The CDR3 DNA follows: TGTGCCAGCAGTTTATCCCGCGGGACAGGTTCTCTCGGGGAGCTGTTTTTT.

The genes are TRBV9 and TRBJ2-1; 9 nucleotides match TRBD2. With 0 bases clipped from V and 5 bases from J, the junction kept 9 bases outside the gene matches. This CDR3 is 17 amino acids long. From germline, CDR1 is SGDLS and CDR2 YYNGEE. The chain's CDR3 is CASSVDPGLAKDNEQFF. CDR3 DNA: TGTGCCAGCAGCGTAGATCCAGGACTAGCGAAAGACAATGAGCAGTTCTTC.

V and J are TRBV5-4 and TRBJ1-1, with 7 bases lining up with TRBD1. Germline loops: CDR1 SGHNT, CDR2 YYREEE (reference sequence). J lost 4 bases, V lost 4 bases, and 16 bases had no gene match. This CDR3 comprises 17 residues. The CDR3 DNA reads as TGTGCCAGCAGCGGCGGCGGGACAGCGGTTCTCGGCACTGAAGCTTTCTTT. This encodes CASSGGGTAVLGTEAFF.

The sample holds a few counts of this clone. The chain carries TRBV27 and TRBJ2-1; 9 positions match TRBD2. The CDR3 runs to 14 residues. Losses at the gene ends were 6 bases for V and 8 bases for J; bases not matched to a gene: 8. Germline CDR1 reads MNHEY; CDR2 reads SMNVEV (reference sequence). The CDR3 sequence: CASRREGRGDEQFF. Written as DNA, the CDR3 is TGTGCCAGCAGGCGGGAGGGCCGTGGAGATGAGCAGTTCTTC.

This clone was detected only once. The chain combines TRBV28 with TRBJ2-2, with D maybe TRBD2 (6 bases). From germline, CDR1 is MDHEN and CDR2 SYDVKM. The CDR3 is 16 amino acids. Trimming took off 2 bases at V and 1 base at J, with 11 bases between the two ends. This CDR3 is CASSLMRGLNTGELFF. The CDR3 DNA reads TGTGCCAGCAGTTTAATGCGGGGACTGAACACCGGGGAGCTGTTTTTT.

The gene calls are TRBV6-5 and TRBJ1-2, with 11 bases fitting TRBD1. The CDR3 totals 16 residues. The V gene end was trimmed by 4 bases and the J gene end by 4 bases; junction bases not matched to a gene: 8. In germline, CDR1 is MNHEY, CDR2 SVGAGI. In nucleotides, the CDR3 is TGTGCCAGCAGTTCAGCCGGGACAGGGGGTTTCTATGGCTACACCTTC. It translates to CASSSAGTGGFYGYTF.

The chain is built from TRBV28 and TRBJ2-1; 7 nucleotides agree with TRBD1. The CDR3 contains 15 residues. Germline V CDR1 and CDR2: MDHEN, SYDVKM. Unmatched junction bases numbered 8, after V lost 5 bases and J lost 4 bases. The CDR3 loop reads CASSRRDRFYNEQFF. In DNA, the CDR3 is TGTGCCAGCAGTCGCCGGGACAGATTTTACAATGAGCAGTTCTTC.

The chain has TRBV7-8 and TRBJ1-4, with D possibly TRBD1 on 5 matching bases. The CDR3 is 15 amino acids. Trimming stripped 5 bases from V and 4 bases from J, with 14 bases between. Per the germline V gene, CDR1 is SGHVS and CDR2 is FQNEAQ. In DNA form, the CDR3 reads TGTGCCAGCAGCCCCGCGGGGGGACTTAATGAAAAACTGTTTTTT. Translating gives CASSPAGGLNEKLFF.